The source of this T cell receptor (beta chain) is a study of cytomegalovirus exposure and HLA in healthy donors. 60 Vbeta and 13 Jbeta primers were used in PCR. The method was immunoSEQ multiplex PCR; TCRdb's version includes in-frame clones alone and lacks a portion of them. The profile shows around 190,000 clones, around four fifths of them singletons. Details on this clone: Its target is not known.

Whole-study findings and limits: One variant, a missense change in DCLRE1C, was linked in a later analysis to TCR beta V- and J-gene trimming.

Trimming at V came to 3 bases and at J to 1 base, leaving 9 bases not matched to a gene. The CDR3 length is 16 residues. Germline values: CDR1 SGHDT, CDR2 YYEEEE. The material sequenced was PBMCs. The chain links TRBV5-6 to TRBJ1-1; 7 bases map to TRBD1. The TCR sequence derives from a man aged 35-49 years in good health and CMV-seropositive. The CDR3 sequence is CASSSTIYRGNTEAFF. The CDR3 DNA reads TGTGCCAGCAGCTCGACGATATACAGGGGGAACACTGAAGCTTTCTTT.